A single sample gave rise to the 23 T cell receptor beta chains below, sequenced in a study of blood T cell repertoires in COVID-19. Sequencing was performed with immunoSEQ multiplex PCR; in TCRdb, only in-frame clones are kept and a portion is missing. The sample consists of more than 75,000 clones, 88% of them appearing once. The sequencing sample was made of peripheral blood. The receptor set was obtained from a woman over 75 with active COVID-19.

V is TRBV3-1 (or the pseudogene TRBV3-2) and J is TRBJ1-5; a possible D gene is TRBD1 (6 bases). The CDR3 totals 16 residues. The germline CDR1 and CDR2 sequences are LGHDT and YNNKEL (reference sequence). Trimming took off 1 base at V and 6 bases at J, with 16 bases between the two ends. The chain's CDR3 is CASSQGGGGSFQPQHF. The CDR3 DNA sequence: TGTGCCAGCAGCCAAGGGGGAGGGGGAAGCTTTCAGCCCCAGCATTTT.

This chain uses TRBV10-3 with TRBJ2-7, with 10 bases fitting TRBD2. Trimming removed 7 bases from V and 6 bases from J; junction bases left unmatched: 9. Germline loops: CDR1 ENHRY, CDR2 SYGVKD. This CDR3 region has 14 residues. The CDR3 spells CAITASGSPSEQYF. For the CDR3, the DNA is TGTGCCATCACCGCTAGCGGGAGTCCCTCCGAGCAGTACTTC.

This chain links TRBV28 with TRBJ1-1; D is undetermined. V dropped 4 bases and J dropped 5 bases, with 20 bases sitting between them. Germline CDR1 is MDHEN and CDR2 is SYDVKM. CDR3 length: 16 residues. In nucleotides, the CDR3 is TGTGCCAGCAGTTCCTCCCCCTGGGGAGGCCGTACTGAAGCTTTCTTT. Residues: CASSSSPWGGRTEAFF.

The CDR3: CASRGQLYEQYF. CDR3 DNA sequence: TGTGCCAGCAGGGGGCAGCTCTACGAGCAGTACTTC. The chain combines TRBV7-2 with TRBJ2-7; D is perhaps TRBD1 (5 bases). Germline-derived CDR1 and CDR2 are SGHTA and FQGNSA. The CDR3 has 12 amino acids. V was cut by 6 bases and J by 3 bases, with 9 bases left in between.

V is TRBV5-4 and J is TRBJ1-6; perhaps TRBD1 as D (5 bases). Germline V gene data show CDR1 as SGHNT and CDR2 as YYREEE (reference sequence). The V end was cut by 0 bases, the J end by 8 bases, with 6 bases between. The CDR3 consists of 13 residues. CDR3: CASSLEGDSPLHF. The DNA of the CDR3 is TGTGCCAGCAGCTTGGAAGGGGATTCACCCCTCCACTTT.

The J gene is TRBJ2-3, the V gene TRBV5-6; 14 positions agree with TRBD2. CDR1 is SGHDT, CDR2 YYEEEE, per germline. The junction had 5 bases not matched to a gene; V was cut back by 4 bases and J by 4 bases. This CDR3 has 16 amino acids. DNA of the CDR3: TGTGCCAGCAGCCTTCGGACTAGCGGGAGGTCAGATACGCAGTATTTT. It codes for CASSLRTSGRSDTQYF.

The chain couples TRBV10-2 to TRBJ2-1, with a possible D match to TRBD1 (6 bases). The ends were cut back, 5 bases at V and 0 bases at J, with 17 bases in the middle. Germline V gene data show CDR1 as WSHSY and CDR2 as SAAADI. This CDR3 region has 17 residues. The CDR3 DNA is TGCGCCAGCAGTATCGAAACAACAGGGTCCTCCTACAATGAGCAGTTCTTC. Protein sequence: CASSIETTGSSYNEQFF.

This chain joins TRBV27 and TRBJ2-7; TRBD1 is a possible D gene (5 bases). Germline V gene sequence: CDR1 MNHEY, CDR2 SMNVEV (reference sequence). This CDR3 spans 15 amino acids. V lost 2 bases, J lost 2 bases, and 13 bases lay in between. The CDR3 region is CASSLGAGKPYEQYF. CDR3 in DNA: TGTGCCAGCAGTTTAGGTGCAGGGAAACCCTACGAGCAGTACTTC.

V gene TRBV3-1 (or the pseudogene TRBV3-2) combines with J gene TRBJ1-2; 7 bases are a match to TRBD1. The CDR3 covers 16 residues. In germline, CDR1 is LGHDT, CDR2 YNNKEL (reference sequence). J gave up 4 bases and V 3 bases, and 11 bases lay outside the gene matches. CDR3 region: CASSQWRTGGGYGYTF. The CDR3 nucleotides are TGTGCCAGCAGCCAGTGGAGGACAGGAGGGGGCTATGGCTACACCTTC.

The J gene is TRBJ2-4, the V gene TRBV18; D gene ambiguous. This CDR3 is built from 13 residues. The germline gives CDR1 KGHSH, CDR2 LQKENI. Trimming cost V 0 bases and J 7 bases, with 7 bases left between them. CDR3 region: CASSPPSTNIQYF. The DNA of the CDR3 is TGTGCCAGCTCACCACCGTCCACTAACATTCAGTACTTC.

The chain joins TRBV5-5 to TRBJ1-1; D is ambiguous. V lost 1 base and J lost 3, with 7 bases in between. Germline V gene data show CDR1 as SGHKS and CDR2 as YYEKEE (reference sequence). There are 13 residues in the CDR3. CDR3: CASSLREDTEAFF. The CDR3 coding sequence is TGTGCCAGCAGCTTGCGGGAGGACACTGAAGCTTTCTTT.

The rearrangement uses TRBV5-8 and TRBJ2-7; 8 bases line up with TRBD1. The germline gives CDR1 SGHTS, CDR2 YDEGEE. V dropped 2 bases and J dropped 2; count of bases not matched to a gene: 3. The CDR3 sequence is 14 residues long. The CDR3 nucleotides are TGTGCCAGCAGCTTCCAACAGGGGGCCTACGAGCAGTACTTC. It specifies CASSFQQGAYEQYF.

V usage is TRBV19 and J usage is TRBJ2-7; D possibly corresponds to TRBD1 (5 bases). CDR3 length: 15 residues. Germline values: CDR1 LNHDA, CDR2 SQIVND (reference sequence). V shed 2 bases and J shed 2 bases, with 13 bases lying between them. CDR3 bases: TGTGCCAGTAGTATAAGAAGGGGTGGGCCCTACGAGCAGTACTTC. It is translated as CASSIRRGGPYEQYF.

Points on this clone: Distinct nucleotide sequences in the sample also encode this CDR3. The genes are TRBV7-2 and TRBJ2-1, with TRBD2 as a possible D gene (6 bases). CDR1 and CDR2 (germline): SGHTA, FQGNSA. Trimming shortened V by 5 bases and J by 7 bases, and 12 bases separated the two germline ends. CDR3 length: 13 amino acids. The CDR3: CASSLSRGNEQFF. The CDR3 DNA is TGTGCCAGCAGCCTAAGCCGGGGGAATGAGCAGTTCTTC.

The chain has TRBV19 and TRBJ2-3, with D unclear. V was cut by 4 bases and J by 2 bases, with 10 bases left in between. The CDR3 length is 14 residues. Germline V gene lookup returns CDR1 LNHDA and CDR2 SQIVND (reference sequence). The CDR3 coding sequence is TGTGCCAGTAGTACCCTAGGAACCACAGATACGCAGTATTTT. Its protein product is CASSTLGTTDTQYF. The variable domain in full, with the rest retrieved from reference TRBV19 and TRBJ2-3, is DGGITQSPKYLFRKEGQNVTLSCEQNLNHDAMYWYRQDPGQGLRLIYYSQIVNDFQKGDIAEGYSVSREKKESFPLTVTSAQKNPTAFYLCASSTLGTTDTQYFGPGTRLTVL.

The rearrangement uses TRBV27 and TRBJ1-4, with 7 bases fitting TRBD1. CDR1 and CDR2 (germline): MNHEY, SMNVEV (reference sequence). The CDR3 contains 16 residues. Germline trimming cut 3 bases from V and 9 bases from J; bases unmatched to any gene: 13. CDR3 nucleotides: TGTGCCAGCAGTTTTCGGTGGGGGACAGAGACCCAAAAACTGTTTTTT. Its translation is CASSFRWGTETQKLFF. The full variable domain, its missing parts supplied by reference TRBV27 and TRBJ1-4, is EAQVTQNPRYLITVTGKKLTVTCSQNMNHEYMSWYRQDPGLGLRQIYYSMNVEVTDKGDVPEGYKVSRKEKRNFPLILESPSPNQTSLYFCASSFRWGTETQKLFFGSGTQLSVL.

The J gene is TRBJ1-5, the V gene TRBV28, with D possibly matching TRBD1 (6 bases). Germline V lookup: CDR1 MDHEN, CDR2 SYDVKM. With 7 bases removed from V and 9 bases from J, the gap between germline ends came to 13 bases. The CDR3 runs to 12 residues. The CDR3 bases are TGTGCCAGCACTTATGCGGACAGGCCCCAGCATTTT. It translates to CASTYADRPQHF. The whole variable domain, remainder taken from reference TRBV28 and TRBJ1-5, is DVKVTQSSRYLVKRTGEKVFLECVQDMDHENMFWYRQDPGLGLRLIYFSYDVKMKEKGDIPEGYSVSREKKERFSLILESASTNQTSMYLCASTYADRPQHFGDGTRLSIL.

The chain carries TRBV19 and TRBJ1-6, with 8 bases matching TRBD1. Germline CDR1 LNHDA, CDR2 SQIVND (reference sequence). V lost 4 bases and J lost 10; bases outside the gene matches: 9. The CDR3 has 15 residues. The CDR3 protein is CASSTQGARRSPLHF. In DNA form, the CDR3 reads TGTGCCAGTAGTACCCAGGGGGCGCGGCGGTCACCCCTCCACTTT.

The chain has TRBV25-1 and TRBJ1-2; 7 positions match TRBD1. Germline V CDR1 and CDR2: MGHDK, SYGVNS. V lost 2 bases to trimming and J lost 0 bases; unmatched junction nucleotides: 6. CDR3 length: 16 amino acids. The CDR3 spells CASSEPGTASNYGYTF. The CDR3 region has the DNA TGTGCCAGCAGTGAACCCGGGACAGCCTCTAACTATGGCTACACCTTC.

The chain employs TRBV25-1 and TRBJ1-2; TRBD1 is a possible D gene (5 bases). V lost 2 bases, J lost 4 bases, and 11 bases lay in between. The CDR3 length is 14 residues. Germline V gene lookup returns CDR1 MGHDK and CDR2 SYGVNS. CDR3 protein: CASSERGAIYGYTF. CDR3 coding DNA: TGTGCCAGCAGTGAAAGGGGCGCGATCTATGGCTACACCTTC.

The rearrangement links TRBV12-3 or TRBV12-4 to TRBJ2-3; D remains ambiguous. V was clipped by 1 base and J by 7 bases, with 6 bases between them. The CDR3 covers 12 residues. The CDR3 nucleotides are TGTGCCAGCAGTTTAGACTCGAATACGCAGTATTTT. Its translation is CASSLDSNTQYF.

This chain uses TRBV4-3 with TRBJ2-7, with D tentatively TRBD2 (5 bases). With 0 bases removed from V and 7 bases from J, the gap between germline ends came to 10 bases. This CDR3 has 13 residues. Germline lookup yields CDR1 LGHNA and CDR2 YSLEER. In DNA form, the CDR3 reads TGCGCCAGCAGCCAAGAAGTAGCGCAGGAGCAGTACTTC. Translating gives CASSQEVAQEQYF.

The chain is built from TRBV10-3 and TRBJ2-3; D remains unclear. From germline, CDR1 is ENHRY and CDR2 SYGVKD. The CDR3 has 15 residues. Deletions cut 1 base from V and 0 bases from J, with 8 bases between. CDR3 amino acids: CAISELAASTDTQYF. In nucleotides, the CDR3 is TGTGCCATCAGTGAGTTAGCAGCTAGCACAGATACGCAGTATTTT.